This section outlines one T cell receptor (beta chain) sequence together with its context. The sample originates from a study of T-cell reconstitution after alpha-beta-depleted transplantation in children. Preparation of the TCRbeta library was carried out with unique molecular identifiers. Each CDR3 protein gets one entry after TCRdb re-called the PCR reads with MiXCR. The top ten hold 3.8% of the sample, which has about 370,000 distinct CDR3 sequences, roughly 22% seen once. Germline CDR1 KGHDR, CDR2 SFDVKD. The V gene end was trimmed by 7 bases and the J gene end by 6 bases; junction bases not matched to a gene: 13. The CDR3 is 17 amino acids.

The sequence derives from a human donor who donated a stem cell graft to a child with acute myeloid leukemia. Sequences were derived from PBMCs from the stem cell graft donor, sampled from the stem cell graft. The chain uses TRBV24-1 and TRBJ2-1; 11 nucleotides match TRBD2. CDR3 amino acids: CATRGKTSGKLLNEQFF. The CDR3 DNA sequence: TGTGCCACCAGGGGAAAGACTAGCGGGAAGTTACTCAATGAGCAGTTCTTC.